This TCR beta chain was recovered during a study of control samples from healthy donors and cancer patients. Assay: immunoSEQ multiplex PCR; the TCRdb copy retains only in-frame clones and omits some. The table shows about 160,000 clones, with 80% to 90% occurring only once. Sequenced: blood. This receptor was obtained from a man under 40 in good health.

The CDR3 region has the DNA TGTGCCAGCAGCTCCCCGGGACAGGGGGCATTAGGGCAGTTCTTC. Its translation: CASSSPGQGALGQFF. The V call is TRBV11-3, the J call TRBJ2-1, with 12 bases identical to TRBD1. Trimming took 4 bases from V and 12 from J; bases not matched to a gene: 10. CDR1 SGHNT and CDR2 YENEEA come from the germline V gene. The CDR3 has 15 amino acids.